The 29 T cell receptor beta chains below all came from one sample that was sequenced in a study of blood T cell repertoires in COVID-19. Sequencing used immunoSEQ multiplex PCR; TCRdb keeps in-frame clones, though not all of them. Of roughly 50,000 clones listed, about 77% were seen once; the top ten hold roughly a fifth. Sequencing was done on a sample of peripheral blood. The receptors here all came from a human donor with active or convalescent COVID-19. The donor label of this sample is uncertain.

The J gene is TRBJ2-3, the V gene TRBV7-3; 9 nucleotides agree with TRBD1. V dropped 1 base and J dropped 6; count of bases not matched to a gene: 8. CDR3 length: 16 amino acids. CDR1 and CDR2 (germline): SGHTA, FQGTGA. CDR3 amino acids: CASSLNAGGTGDTQYF. CDR3 DNA: TGTGCCAGCAGCTTAAATGCCGGGGGGACAGGGGATACGCAGTATTTT.

The table lists this clone with a few counts. The chain combines TRBV9 with TRBJ2-3; D is unclear. Per germline, CDR1 SGDLS and CDR2 YYNGEE. V was cut by 3 bases and J by 8 bases, with 19 bases left in between. The CDR3 is 15 amino acids. The CDR3 coding sequence is TGTGCCAGCAGCGCGAATCCCGACCTGCCGGGTACGCAGTATTTT. Its translation: CASSANPDLPGTQYF.

This clone appeared a single time. The chain is built from TRBV5-6 and TRBJ2-5, with 7 positions matching TRBD2. With 0 bases clipped from V and 5 bases from J, the junction kept 4 bases outside the gene matches. The CDR3 has 14 amino acids. Germline V gene data show CDR1 as SGHDT and CDR2 as YYEEEE. The CDR3 DNA reads TGTGCCAGCAGCTTGGGGACTAGGGGTGAGACCCAGTACTTC. Protein: CASSLGTRGETQYF. The full variable domain, completed using reference TRBV5-6 and TRBJ2-5, is DAGVTQSPTHLIKTRGQQVTLRCSPKSGHDTVSWYQQALGQGPQFIFQYYEEEERQRGNFPDRFSGHQFPNYSSELNVNALLLGDSALYLCASSLGTRGETQYFGPGTRLLVL.

CDR3 loop: CASTGLAGGTGELFF. The CDR3 coding sequence is TGCGCCAGCACAGGACTAGCGGGAGGCACCGGGGAGCTGTTTTTT. V and J are TRBV5-1 and TRBJ2-2, with 14 bases fitting TRBD2. The germline gives CDR1 SGHRS, CDR2 YFSETQ. This CDR3 has 15 amino acids. V was clipped by 6 bases and J by 4 bases; unmatched bases: 2.

CDR3 residues: CASSATSGINTGELFF. CDR3 sequence (DNA): TGTGCCAGCAGCGCGACTAGCGGGATCAACACCGGGGAGCTGTTTTTT. The chain joins TRBV7-7 to TRBJ2-2; 11 bases are a match to TRBD2. Trimming removed 5 bases from V and 2 bases from J; junction bases left unmatched: 4. Germline-derived CDR1 and CDR2 are SSHAT and FNYEAQ (reference sequence). This CDR3 region has 16 residues.

V and J are TRBV29-1 and TRBJ2-1, with 7 bases identical to TRBD2. The germline V gene has CDR1 SQVTM and CDR2 ANQGSEA. This CDR3 contains 14 residues. V was pared by 5 bases and J by 9 bases, with 13 bases of the junction left unmatched. Here the CDR3 DNA reads TGCAGCGTTCCCTGGGCGGGAGACGAAACTGAGCAGTTCTTC. This sequence encodes CSVPWAGDETEQFF.

This sequence joins TRBV19 and TRBJ2-5; D may be TRBD2 (6 bases). The CDR3 has 14 amino acids. V was cut by 3 bases and J by 7 bases, with 15 bases left in between. Germline V gene sequence: CDR1 LNHDA, CDR2 SQIVND (reference sequence). CDR3 in DNA: TGTGCCAGTAGTATGGAGACTAGGTACGGGACCCAGTACTTC. Its translation: CASSMETRYGTQYF.

This rearrangement joins TRBV5-1 to TRBJ2-5; 14 positions agree with TRBD2. V was clipped by 3 bases and J by 6 bases; unmatched bases: 7. CDR1 is SGHRS, CDR2 YFSETQ, per germline. The CDR3 spans 16 residues. The CDR3 spells CASSSPGLAGGQTQYF. DNA for the CDR3: TGCGCCAGCAGCTCCCCAGGACTAGCGGGAGGTCAGACCCAGTACTTC.

CDR3 protein: CATPGNQPQHF. CDR3 bases: TGTGCCACCCCCGGCAATCAGCCCCAGCATTTT. This chain joins TRBV27 and TRBJ1-5, with unresolved D. The V end lost 10 bases, the J end lost 2 bases, and 6 bases lay between the germline ends. The CDR3 extends over 11 amino acids. Germline CDR1 is MNHEY and CDR2 is SMNVEV (reference sequence).

V gene TRBV24-1 combines with J gene TRBJ2-1, with a weak D call TRBD1 (6 bases). The germline V gene has CDR1 KGHDR and CDR2 SFDVKD. With 3 bases removed from V and 5 bases from J, the gap between germline ends came to 16 bases. The CDR3 is made up of 16 amino acids. CDR3 residues: CATSDSWTAADNEQFF. CDR3 sequence (DNA): TGTGCCACCAGTGATAGTTGGACAGCCGCAGACAATGAGCAGTTCTTC.

This clone was counted a few times. CDR3 loop: CASSLRDRAPNEKLFF. For the CDR3, the DNA is TGTGCCAGCAGTCTTCGCGACAGGGCGCCTAATGAAAAACTGTTTTTT. This chain joins TRBV27 and TRBJ1-4; 7 positions agree with TRBD1. J gave up 3 bases and V 5 bases, and 9 bases lay outside the gene matches. The germline V gene encodes CDR1 MNHEY and CDR2 SMNVEV (reference sequence). CDR3 length: 16 amino acids.

J is TRBJ2-3 and V is TRBV28; tentatively, D is TRBD2 (6 bases). Germline V CDR1 and CDR2: MDHEN, SYDVKM. This CDR3 is built from 14 residues. Trimming removed 2 bases from V and 3 bases from J, with 9 bases in between. Written as DNA, the CDR3 is TGTGCCAGCAGTTTAGGAGGGGTTACAGATACGCAGTATTTT. It translates to CASSLGGVTDTQYF. The full variable domain, with the rest looked up from reference TRBV28 and TRBJ2-3, is DVKVTQSSRYLVKRTGEKVFLECVQDMDHENMFWYRQDPGLGLRLIYFSYDVKMKEKGDIPEGYSVSREKKERFSLILESASTNQTSMYLCASSLGGVTDTQYFGPGTRLTVL.

In DNA form, the CDR3 reads TGCGCCAGCAGGACGGGAGACAATCAGCCCCAGCATTTT. Translation: CASRTGDNQPQHF. The V and J genes are TRBV5-1 and TRBJ1-5; D not resolved. Germline V gene sequence: CDR1 SGHRS, CDR2 YFSETQ. The CDR3 runs to 13 residues. Trimming took 5 bases from V and 3 from J, leaving 9 bases between them.

The J gene is TRBJ2-7, the V gene TRBV6-5; D possibly corresponds to TRBD2 (5 bases). The CDR3 contains 16 residues. V was trimmed by 4 bases and J by 0 bases, leaving 16 bases between them. Germline CDR1 is MNHEY and CDR2 is SVGAGI. This chain's CDR3 is CASSSRRLPSSYEQYF. The CDR3 DNA reads TGTGCCAGCAGTTCCCGACGACTACCGAGCTCCTACGAGCAGTACTTC.

This chain links TRBV19 with TRBJ1-5; possibly TRBD1 for D (5 bases). This CDR3 spans 13 amino acids. Germline V lookup: CDR1 LNHDA, CDR2 SQIVND (reference sequence). CDR3 region: CACGGGGNQPQHF. CDR3 bases: TGTGCTTGCGGCGGGGGGGGGAATCAGCCCCAGCATTTT.

The gene calls are TRBV7-2 and TRBJ1-2; D gene uncertain. From germline, CDR1 is SGHTA and CDR2 FQGNSA. Trimming left V 5 bases short and J 3 bases short, with 13 bases between. This CDR3 region has 14 residues. The CDR3 sequence is CASSARQAYYGYTF. CDR3 nucleotide sequence: TGTGCCAGCAGCGCCCGCCAAGCCTACTATGGCTACACCTTC.

By share, this clone counts as medium-sized (0.01 to 0.1%). The chain links TRBV6-1 to TRBJ2-1, with D tentatively TRBD2 (6 bases). Looked up from germline, CDR1 is MNHNS and CDR2 is SASEGT. The V end was cut by 3 bases, the J end by 0 bases, with 15 bases between. The CDR3 has 17 residues. CDR3 protein: CASSDLAGMTSYNEQFF. The CDR3 region has the DNA TGTGCCAGCAGTGACCTTGCGGGGATGACCTCCTACAATGAGCAGTTCTTC.

As for this clone: Other nucleotide sequences from this sample produce the same CDR3. This rearrangement joins TRBV12-3 or TRBV12-4 to TRBJ2-5; D gene unclear. The germline V and J ends were trimmed by 3 bases and 2 bases, with 7 bases remaining between them. The CDR3 extends over 13 amino acids. CDR3 amino acids: CASSFSLQETQYF. CDR3 DNA: TGTGCCAGCAGTTTTAGCCTGCAAGAGACCCAGTACTTC.

The chain uses TRBV29-1 and TRBJ2-7; 12 positions agree with TRBD2. This CDR3 region has 15 residues. CDR1 and CDR2 (germline): SQVTM, ANQGSEA. V was clipped by 4 bases and J by 3 bases; unmatched bases: 7. The CDR3 reads CSVVLTSGSDYEQYF. DNA for the CDR3: TGCAGCGTTGTCCTGACTAGCGGGAGCGACTACGAGCAGTACTTC.

The V call is TRBV3-1 (or the pseudogene TRBV3-2), the J call TRBJ2-2, with a possible D match to TRBD2 (6 bases). The CDR3 length is 16 residues. Germline CDR1 reads LGHDT; CDR2 reads YNNKEL (reference sequence). V shed 5 bases and J shed 5 bases, with 18 bases lying between them. In nucleotides, the CDR3 is TGTGCCAGCAGCGCTCGGGCGGGGCGCGTAACCGGGGAGCTGTTTTTT. This sequence encodes CASSARAGRVTGELFF.

J is TRBJ1-1 and V is TRBV30; D unclear. The V end lost 2 bases, the J end lost 5 bases, and 9 bases lay between the germline ends. Germline lookup yields CDR1 GTSNPN and CDR2 SVGIG (reference sequence). This CDR3 contains 12 residues. CDR3: CAWSNAGTEAFF. CDR3 bases: TGTGCCTGGAGTAATGCGGGGACTGAAGCTTTCTTT.

This clone was seen repeatedly, ten times or more. The chain combines TRBV4-1 with TRBJ1-4; no clear D. The length of the CDR3 is 16 residues. V lost 3 bases to trimming and J lost 7 bases, with 18 bases between them. Germline CDR1 is MGHRA and CDR2 is YSYEKL. The CDR3 nucleotides read TGCGCCAGCAGCCACCCCGCGCCCGTCACGATTGAAAAACTGTTTTTT. It specifies CASSHPAPVTIEKLFF.

This clone was seen more than once but under ten times. The rearrangement links TRBV5-1 to TRBJ2-1, with TRBD1 identical over 9 bases. J gave up 2 bases and V 2 bases, and 2 bases lay outside the gene matches. Germline CDR1 and CDR2: SGHRS and YFSETQ. The CDR3 spans 15 residues. This chain's CDR3 is CASSFGTGPYNEQFF. Written as DNA, the CDR3 is TGCGCCAGCAGCTTCGGGACAGGGCCCTACAATGAGCAGTTCTTC.

The rearrangement joins TRBV6-5 to TRBJ2-3, with TRBD1 matching 7 bases. V shed 10 bases and J 3 bases; nucleotides not matched to a gene: 10. The CDR3 runs to 14 residues. Per the germline V gene, CDR1 is MNHEY and CDR2 is SVGAGI. The CDR3 DNA is TGTGCCACGAACCGACAGGGATGGACAGATACGCAGTATTTT. Protein sequence: CATNRQGWTDTQYF.

This chain uses TRBV12-3 or TRBV12-4 with TRBJ2-3; unclear D gene. With 6 bases removed from V and 6 bases from J, the gap between germline ends came to 13 bases. There are 13 residues in the CDR3. The CDR3 sequence: CASSGVGSDTQYF. CDR3 coding DNA: TGTGCCAGCAGCGGAGTGGGTTCGGATACGCAGTATTTT.

The chain recombines TRBV19 with TRBJ1-1; no definite D call. Trimming pared 7 bases from V and 6 bases from J, leaving 9 bases between. The CDR3 has 11 amino acids. Germline V gives CDR1 LNHDA, CDR2 SQIVND (reference sequence). CDR3 in amino acids: CASKKTSEAFF. CDR3 coding DNA: TGTGCCAGTAAAAAAACTTCTGAAGCTTTCTTT.

This clone came up a few times. The chain joins TRBV9 to TRBJ2-1, with no clear D. Between the trimmed V and J ends, which lost 0 bases and 0 bases, there was a span of 16 bases. Germline lookup yields CDR1 SGDLS and CDR2 YYNGEE. The CDR3 sequence is 18 residues long. The chain's CDR3 is CASSVGGEASPSYNEQFF. DNA of the CDR3: TGTGCCAGCAGCGTAGGAGGAGAGGCCAGCCCCTCCTACAATGAGCAGTTCTTC.

There are a few counts of this clone. The chain is built from TRBV27 and TRBJ2-2; D is undetermined. CDR3 length: 15 residues. CDR1 MNHEY and CDR2 SMNVEV come from the germline V gene (reference sequence). V was cut by 3 bases and J by 0 bases, with 8 bases left in between. Written as DNA, the CDR3 is TGTGCCAGCAGTTTGGTCAGTACGAACACCGGGGAGCTGTTTTTT. Translation: CASSLVSTNTGELFF.

This clone was counted once. The chain carries TRBV5-1 and TRBJ1-4, with TRBD1 matching 7 bases. Germline values: CDR1 SGHRS, CDR2 YFSETQ. V gave up 0 bases and J gave up 0 bases; unmatched junction bases: 8. The CDR3 has 18 amino acids. The CDR3 nucleotides are TGCGCCAGCAGCTTGGCCGGGACAGTCTCCGCAACTAATGAAAAACTGTTTTTT. This sequence encodes CASSLAGTVSATNEKLFF.